Presented here are 20 T cell receptor beta chains from one specimen sequenced in a study of blood T cell repertoires in COVID-19. Produced via immunoSEQ multiplex PCR; TCRdb's table is partial and in-frame only. The table includes around 140,000 clones, 88% detected once. Sequencing was performed on peripheral blood. The origin of the receptors is a man between 65 and 85 years old with active COVID-19.

This chain links TRBV5-1 with TRBJ2-3; 8 bases agree with TRBD1. The V segment lost 0 bases and the J segment 0 bases; nucleotides outside the gene matches: 3. The CDR3 spans 16 residues. Germline V lookup: CDR1 SGHRS, CDR2 YFSETQ. In DNA form, the CDR3 reads TGCGCCAGCAGCTTGGATACAGGGGGGAGCACAGATACGCAGTATTTT. Amino acids: CASSLDTGGSTDTQYF.

V and J are TRBV5-8 and TRBJ2-7; D possibly corresponds to TRBD1 (5 bases). The V end lost 0 bases, the J end lost 4 bases, and 14 bases lay between the germline ends. This CDR3 contains 15 residues. Germline V gene sequence: CDR1 SGHTS, CDR2 YDEGEE. This chain's CDR3 is CASSLEGAGIYEQYF. DNA of the CDR3: TGTGCCAGCAGCTTGGAAGGGGCTGGAATATACGAGCAGTACTTC.

The J gene is TRBJ1-4, the V gene TRBV29-1, with TRBD1 identical over 7 bases. The length of the CDR3 is 14 residues. Trimming cost V 6 bases and J 4 bases; bases outside gene matches: 8. Germline V CDR1 and CDR2: SQVTM, ANQGSEA. This chain's CDR3 is CSVNDRQGNEKLFF. CDR3 bases: TGCAGCGTGAATGACAGACAGGGTAATGAAAAACTGTTTTTT.

This clone was recorded a few times. The rearrangement joins TRBV15 to TRBJ2-7; 9 nucleotides line up with TRBD1. This CDR3 contains 14 residues. CDR1 and CDR2 from the germline V gene are LNHNV and YYDKDF (reference sequence). The trim removed 6 bases at V and 7 bases at J, leaving 10 bases unmatched. As DNA, the CDR3 is TGTGCCACCAGGGTCTGGACAGGGGCTCGGGAGCAGTACTTC. Translated: CATRVWTGAREQYF.

The chain carries TRBV24-1 and TRBJ2-5; D gene unclear. Between the trimmed V and J ends, which lost 4 bases and 0 bases, there was a span of 11 bases. This CDR3 region has 15 residues. CDR1 and CDR2 (germline): KGHDR, SFDVKD. CDR3 amino acids: CATSDGGRYQETQYF. DNA for the CDR3: TGTGCCACCAGTGACGGCGGAAGGTACCAAGAGACCCAGTACTTC.

The chain links TRBV5-5 to TRBJ2-3; no firm D call. CDR1 and CDR2 from the germline V gene are SGHKS and YYEKEE (reference sequence). The CDR3 sequence is 14 residues long. V was trimmed by 4 bases and J by 4 bases, leaving 13 bases between them. The CDR3 loop reads CASSTYFSADTQYF. DNA for the CDR3: TGTGCCAGCAGCACCTACTTCTCGGCAGATACGCAGTATTTT.

The chain carries TRBV9 and TRBJ1-4, with a weak D call TRBD1 (5 bases). V was pared by 3 bases and J by 10 bases, with 10 bases between. The CDR3 has 12 residues. The germline V gene has CDR1 SGDLS and CDR2 YYNGEE. The CDR3 reads CASSGDGGKLFF. The DNA for the CDR3 is TGTGCCAGCAGCGGGGACGGGGGAAAACTGTTTTTT. Combining the CDR3 with reference TRBV9 and TRBJ1-4 gives the whole variable domain DSGVTQTPKHLITATGQRVTLRCSPRSGDLSVYWYQQSLDQGLQFLIQYYNGEERAKGNILERFSAQQFPDLHSELNLSSLELGDSALYFCASSGDGGKLFFGSGTQLSVL.

V gene TRBV7-3 combines with J gene TRBJ1-2, with TRBD1 as a possible D gene (6 bases). Germline V CDR1 and CDR2: SGHTA, FQGTGA. V was shortened by 5 bases and J by 8 bases, with 15 bases between the two germline ends. The CDR3 covers 13 residues. The CDR3: CASSTGPGEGYTF. DNA for the CDR3: TGTGCCAGCAGCACCGGTCCAGGGGAAGGCTACACCTTC.

The chain is built from TRBV7-2 and TRBJ2-7, with 12 bases fitting TRBD2. Germline CDR1 is SGHTA and CDR2 is FQGNSA. V dropped 2 bases and J dropped 7; count of bases not matched to a gene: 9. CDR3 size: 16 residues. In DNA, the CDR3 is TGTGCCAGCAGCTTAATTCTAGCGGGAGGGCCGCGGGAGCAGTACTTC. Translated, it gives CASSLILAGGPREQYF.

The rearrangement joins TRBV7-9 to TRBJ2-7, with 8 nucleotides matching TRBD2. J gave up 0 bases and V 3 bases, and 7 bases lay outside the gene matches. This CDR3 comprises 16 residues. CDR1 and CDR2 from the germline V gene are SEHNR and FQNEAQ (reference sequence). The CDR3: CASSLDTGTSSYEQYF. For the CDR3, the DNA is TGTGCCAGCAGCTTGGACACCGGGACTAGCTCCTACGAGCAGTACTTC.

The chain is built from TRBV5-1 and TRBJ2-7, with D possibly being TRBD2 (6 bases). V shed 3 bases and J shed 2 bases, with 12 bases lying between them. In germline, CDR1 is SGHRS, CDR2 YFSETQ. The CDR3 runs to 14 residues. The DNA for the CDR3 is TGCGCCAGCAGCTCGGTAGCGGCCACCTACGAGCAGTACTTC. Residues: CASSSVAATYEQYF.

The chain uses TRBV30 and TRBJ2-1; 11 nucleotides agree with TRBD2. Germline lookup yields CDR1 GTSNPN and CDR2 SVGIG (reference sequence). The CDR3 is made up of 15 amino acids. V lost 3 bases and J lost 6; bases outside the gene matches: 7. The CDR3 bases are TGTGCCTGGAGCGCCGGACTAGCGGGCCTCAATGAGCAGTTCTTC. It translates to CAWSAGLAGLNEQFF.

The J gene is TRBJ2-7, the V gene TRBV4-2; 11 bases map to TRBD2. The germline V gene has CDR1 LGHNA and CDR2 YNFKEQ. V lost 4 bases and J lost 2; bases outside the gene matches: 10. CDR3 length: 17 amino acids. CDR3 sequence reads: CASSPASSSGGTYEQYF. In nucleotides, the CDR3 is TGTGCCAGCAGCCCAGCCAGCTCTAGCGGGGGGACCTACGAGCAGTACTTC.

This clone was detected a few times. The V and J genes are TRBV30 and TRBJ1-2; unclear D gene. Trimming pared 5 bases from V and 8 bases from J, leaving 15 bases between. The CDR3 is made up of 12 amino acids. Germline CDR1 reads GTSNPN; CDR2 reads SVGIG (reference sequence). CDR3 in DNA: TGTGCCTGGCATAGCGAGCGGATGGGCTACACCTTC. Residues: CAWHSERMGYTF.

J is TRBJ2-7 and V is TRBV7-9; tentatively, D is TRBD2 (7 bases). The V end was cut by 0 bases, the J end by 8 bases, with 11 bases between. Looked up from germline, CDR1 is SEHNR and CDR2 is FQNEAQ (reference sequence). This CDR3 has 13 residues. Here the CDR3 reads CASSLALGGQQYF. CDR3 DNA sequence: TGTGCCAGCAGCTTAGCGCTCGGGGGGCAGCAGTACTTC.

The chain has TRBV19 and TRBJ1-1, with a weak D call TRBD1 (5 bases). Trimming took off 5 bases at V and 5 bases at J, with 21 bases between the two ends. There are 16 residues in the CDR3. Germline CDR1 LNHDA, CDR2 SQIVND (reference sequence). The CDR3 DNA reads as TGTGCCAGTAGTCCCCGGGAAGTCACCGGGGGGACTGAAGCTTTCTTT. It yields the protein CASSPREVTGGTEAFF. Filled out from reference TRBV19 and TRBJ1-1, the complete variable domain reads DGGITQSPKYLFRKEGQNVTLSCEQNLNHDAMYWYRQDPGQGLRLIYYSQIVNDFQKGDIAEGYSVSREKKESFPLTVTSAQKNPTAFYLCASSPREVTGGTEAFFGQGTRLTVV.

The V gene is TRBV19, the J gene TRBJ1-5, with TRBD1 matching 9 bases. Losses at the gene ends were 6 bases for V and 5 bases for J; bases not matched to a gene: 11. Looked up from germline, CDR1 is LNHDA and CDR2 is SQIVND (reference sequence). This CDR3 has 16 amino acids. The CDR3 region is CASRKLGGQGDQPQHF. DNA of the CDR3: TGTGCCAGTAGAAAACTCGGGGGACAGGGCGATCAGCCCCAGCATTTT.

The rearrangement joins TRBV30 to TRBJ1-1; D gene ambiguous. CDR3 length: 12 residues. The V gene lost 0 bases and the J gene lost 5 bases, with 7 bases spanning the gap. In germline, CDR1 is GTSNPN, CDR2 SVGIG (reference sequence). The CDR3 sequence: CAWSVRVTEAFF. CDR3 bases: TGTGCCTGGAGTGTACGGGTTACTGAAGCTTTCTTT.

The chain carries TRBV4-2 and TRBJ2-3; D is unclear. V shed 1 base and J shed 2 bases, with 10 bases lying between them. Germline V gene data show CDR1 as LGHNA and CDR2 as YNFKEQ. The CDR3 runs to 15 residues. This CDR3 is CASSQAVQYTDTQYF. Written as DNA, the CDR3 is TGTGCCAGCAGCCAAGCGGTACAGTACACAGATACGCAGTATTTT.

This clone was detected once. This chain connects TRBV28 to TRBJ2-7; D is unresolved. Germline V gene data show CDR1 as MDHEN and CDR2 as SYDVKM. The CDR3 contains 11 residues. Between the trimmed V and J ends, which lost 5 bases and 4 bases, there was a span of 6 bases. This CDR3 reads CASSQRYEQYF. The CDR3 DNA sequence: TGTGCCAGCAGTCAACGGTACGAGCAGTACTTC.